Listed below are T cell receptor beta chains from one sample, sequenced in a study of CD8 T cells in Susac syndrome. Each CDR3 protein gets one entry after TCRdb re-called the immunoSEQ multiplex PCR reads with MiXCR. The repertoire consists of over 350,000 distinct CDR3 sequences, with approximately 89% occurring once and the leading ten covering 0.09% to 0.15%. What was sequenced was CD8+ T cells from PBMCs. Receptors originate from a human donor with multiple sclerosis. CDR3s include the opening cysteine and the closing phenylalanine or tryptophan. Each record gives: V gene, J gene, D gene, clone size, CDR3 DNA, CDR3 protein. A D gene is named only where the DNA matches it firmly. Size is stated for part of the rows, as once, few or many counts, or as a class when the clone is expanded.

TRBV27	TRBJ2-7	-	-	TGTGCCAGCAGACAGGGAGCGGCCTACGAGCAGTACTTC	CASRQGAAYEQYF
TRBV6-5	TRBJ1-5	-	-	TGTGCCAGCAGTTACCCGCAGGGGACTTATAGCAATCAGCCCCAGCATTTT	CASSYPQGTYSNQPQHF
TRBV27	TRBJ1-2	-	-	TGTGCCAGCAGGGGGGCGTACGGCTACACCTTC	CASRGAYGYTF
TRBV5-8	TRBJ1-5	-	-	TGTGCCAGCAGCTTGGACAATTGGAATCAGCCCCAGCATTTT	CASSLDNWNQPQHF
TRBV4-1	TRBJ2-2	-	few	TGCGCCAGCAGCCACAACGACTTGAACACCGGGGAGCTGTTTTTT	CASSHNDLNTGELFF
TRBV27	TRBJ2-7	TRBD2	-	TGTGCCAGCAGTTTATTGGGTGGGGGGGCCTACGAGCAGTACTTC	CASSLLGGGAYEQYF
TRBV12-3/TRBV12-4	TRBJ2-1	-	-	TGTGCCAGCAGTCCAGCGGAAACCTACAATGAGCAGTTCTTC	CASSPAETYNEQFF
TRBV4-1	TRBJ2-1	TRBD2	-	TGCGCCAGCAGCCAACATAGCGGGGGGGACAATGAGCAGTTCTTC	CASSQHSGGDNEQFF
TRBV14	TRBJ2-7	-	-	TGTGCCAGCAGCCCAACCACGCTCATGGGCGAGCAGTACTTC	CASSPTTLMGEQYF
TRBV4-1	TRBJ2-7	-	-	TGCGCCAGCAGCCAAGAGTCAGTATTGAGCTACGAGCAGTACTTC	CASSQESVLSYEQYF
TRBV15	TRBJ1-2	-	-	TGTGCCACCAGCAGAGTCGGAGGGTATGGCCACACCTTC	CATSRVGGYGHTF
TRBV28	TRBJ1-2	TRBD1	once	TGTGCCAGCAGGGAGACTGACAGGGAGGACTATGGCTACACCTTC	CASRETDREDYGYTF
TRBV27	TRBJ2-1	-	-	TGTGCCAGCAGTTTTGGAGGCACGGATGAGCAGTTCTTC	CASSFGGTDEQFF
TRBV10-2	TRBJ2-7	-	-	TGCGCCAGCAGGATGAGGGGGGGCTACGAGCAGTACTTC	CASRMRGGYEQYF